The present entry profiles one T cell receptor beta chain with its context. Sequence at one end of the junction differs from germline and may be a read error. The CD8+ and CD4+ T cells were isolated magnetically using a negative isolation approach, whereas the TEMRA cells were enriched by FACS. An amount of RNA that ranged from roughly 0.5 to 1 ug was reverse transcribed with random hexamers. By means of immunoSEQ multiplex PCR, TCR beta CDR3 spanning 54 Vbeta and 13 Jbeta underwent amplification. TCRdb ran MiXCR on the immunoSEQ multiplex PCR reads and lists one entry per CDR3 protein. The sample lists 75,000 or so distinct CDR3 sequences; around 94% were seen once. The record originates from a study of CD8 T cells in Susac syndrome. In the study overall: Each patient with Susac syndrome, at the time of blood draw, was therapy-naive, on corticosteroids, or on intravenous immunoglobulin alone.

Germline V lookup: CDR1 MGHDK, CDR2 SYGVNS. CDR3 length: 12 residues. V gene TRBV25-1 combines with J gene TRBJ1-2, with D uncertain. The clonotype originates from a human donor with Susac syndrome. What was sequenced was CD8+ T cells from PBMCs. CDR3 sequence (DNA): TGTGCCAGCAGTGAAGCCGGGCGGTGGCAGCACTTC. Translation: CASSEAGRWQHF.